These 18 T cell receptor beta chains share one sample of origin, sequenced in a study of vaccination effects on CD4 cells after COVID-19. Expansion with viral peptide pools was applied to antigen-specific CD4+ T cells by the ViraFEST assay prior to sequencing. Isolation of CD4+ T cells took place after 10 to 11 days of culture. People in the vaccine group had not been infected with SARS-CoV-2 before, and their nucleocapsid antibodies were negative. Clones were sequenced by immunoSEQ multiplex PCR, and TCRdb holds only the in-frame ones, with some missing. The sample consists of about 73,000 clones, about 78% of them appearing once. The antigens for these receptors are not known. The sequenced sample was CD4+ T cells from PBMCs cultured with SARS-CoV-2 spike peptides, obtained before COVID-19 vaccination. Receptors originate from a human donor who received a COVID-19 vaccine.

In nucleotides, the CDR3 is TGTGCCAGCTCACCACGAAATAACTATGGCTACACCTTC. As protein: CASSPRNNYGYTF. The rearrangement links TRBV18 to TRBJ1-2; D is uncertain. Per germline, CDR1 KGHSH and CDR2 LQKENI. This CDR3 region has 13 residues. With 1 base removed from V and 1 base from J, the gap between germline ends came to 4 bases.

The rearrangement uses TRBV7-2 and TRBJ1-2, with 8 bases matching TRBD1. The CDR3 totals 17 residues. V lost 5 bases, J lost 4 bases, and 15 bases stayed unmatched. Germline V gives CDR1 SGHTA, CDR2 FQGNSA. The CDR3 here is CASSPTRIQGGFYGYTF. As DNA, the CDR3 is TGTGCCAGCAGCCCAACCCGTATACAGGGGGGGTTCTATGGCTACACCTTC.

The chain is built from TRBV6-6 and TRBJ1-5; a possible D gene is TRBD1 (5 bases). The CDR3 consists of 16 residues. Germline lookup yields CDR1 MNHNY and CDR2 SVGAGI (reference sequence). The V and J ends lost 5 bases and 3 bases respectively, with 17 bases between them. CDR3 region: CASSPTAGVLNQPQHF. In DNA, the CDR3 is TGTGCCAGCAGTCCCACCGCGGGGGTTCTCAATCAGCCCCAGCATTTT.

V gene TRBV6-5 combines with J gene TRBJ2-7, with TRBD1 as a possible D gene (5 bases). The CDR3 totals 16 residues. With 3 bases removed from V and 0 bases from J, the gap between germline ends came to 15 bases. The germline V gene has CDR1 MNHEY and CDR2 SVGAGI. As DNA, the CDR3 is TGTGCCAGCAGTTATTTGGGGCAGGGAAGCTCCTACGAGCAGTACGTC. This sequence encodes CASSYLGQGSSYEQYV.

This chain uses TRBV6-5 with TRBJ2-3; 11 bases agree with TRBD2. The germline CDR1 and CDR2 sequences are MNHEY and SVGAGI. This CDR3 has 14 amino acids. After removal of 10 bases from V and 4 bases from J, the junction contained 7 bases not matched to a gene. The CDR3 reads CATLAGGSADTQYF. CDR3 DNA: TGTGCCACTTTAGCGGGGGGGTCCGCAGATACGCAGTATTTT.

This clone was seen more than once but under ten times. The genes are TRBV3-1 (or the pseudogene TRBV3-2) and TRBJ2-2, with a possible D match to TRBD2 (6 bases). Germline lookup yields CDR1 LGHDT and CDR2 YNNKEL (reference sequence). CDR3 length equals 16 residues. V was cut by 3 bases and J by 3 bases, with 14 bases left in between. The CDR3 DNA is TGTGCCAGCAGCCATACCGGGACTGTCTACACCGGGGAGCTGTTTTTT. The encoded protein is CASSHTGTVYTGELFF.

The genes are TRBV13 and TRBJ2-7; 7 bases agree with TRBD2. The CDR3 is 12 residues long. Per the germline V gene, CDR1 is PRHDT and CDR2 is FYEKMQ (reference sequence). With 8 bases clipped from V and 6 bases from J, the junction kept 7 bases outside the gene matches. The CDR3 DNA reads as TGTGCCAGCCGGGCCCCGGGGGGCGAGCAGTACGTC. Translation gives CASRAPGGEQYV.

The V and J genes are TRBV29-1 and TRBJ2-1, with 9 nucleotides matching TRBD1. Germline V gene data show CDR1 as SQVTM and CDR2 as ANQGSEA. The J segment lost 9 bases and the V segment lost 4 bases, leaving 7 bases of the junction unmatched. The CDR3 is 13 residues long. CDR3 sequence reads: CSVVRTGVPEQFF. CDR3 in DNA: TGCAGCGTTGTCAGGACAGGGGTTCCTGAGCAGTTCTTC.

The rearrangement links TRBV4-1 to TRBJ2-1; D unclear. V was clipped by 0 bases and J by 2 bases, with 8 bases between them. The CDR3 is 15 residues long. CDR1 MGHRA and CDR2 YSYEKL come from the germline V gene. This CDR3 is CASSQDRAAYNEQFF. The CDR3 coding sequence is TGCGCCAGCAGCCAAGATAGAGCAGCCTACAATGAGCAGTTCTTC.

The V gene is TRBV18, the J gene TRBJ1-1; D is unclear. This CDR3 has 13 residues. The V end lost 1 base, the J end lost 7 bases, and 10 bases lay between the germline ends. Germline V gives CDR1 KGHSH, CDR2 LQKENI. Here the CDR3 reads CASSPRTDNEAFF. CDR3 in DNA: TGTGCCAGCTCACCACGAACCGATAATGAAGCTTTCTTT.

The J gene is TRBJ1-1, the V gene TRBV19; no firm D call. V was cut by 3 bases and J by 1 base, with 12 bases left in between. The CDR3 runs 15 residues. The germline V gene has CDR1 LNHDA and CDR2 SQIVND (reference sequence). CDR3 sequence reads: CASSMGWQENTEAFF. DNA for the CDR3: TGTGCCAGTAGTATGGGTTGGCAGGAGAACACTGAAGCTTTCTTT.

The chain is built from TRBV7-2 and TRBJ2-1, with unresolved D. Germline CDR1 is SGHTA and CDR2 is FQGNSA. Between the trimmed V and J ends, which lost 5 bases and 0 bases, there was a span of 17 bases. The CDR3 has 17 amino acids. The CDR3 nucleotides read TGTGCCAGCAGCCCCTTCGGACGAGTCAGCTCCTACAATGAGCAGTTCTTC. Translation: CASSPFGRVSSYNEQFF.

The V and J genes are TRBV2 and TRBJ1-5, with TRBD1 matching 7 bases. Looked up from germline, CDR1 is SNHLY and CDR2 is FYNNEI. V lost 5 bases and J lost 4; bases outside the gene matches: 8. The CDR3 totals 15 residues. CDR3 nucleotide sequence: TGTGCCAGCAGTACCTCCCGACAGGGTAATCAGCCCCAGCATTTT. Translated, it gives CASSTSRQGNQPQHF. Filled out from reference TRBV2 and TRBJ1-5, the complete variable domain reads EPEVTQTPSHQVTQMGQEVILRCVPISNHLYFYWYRQILGQKVEFLVSFYNNEISEKSEIFDDQFSVERPDGSNFTLKIRSTKLEDSAMYFCASSTSRQGNQPQHFGDGTRLSIL.

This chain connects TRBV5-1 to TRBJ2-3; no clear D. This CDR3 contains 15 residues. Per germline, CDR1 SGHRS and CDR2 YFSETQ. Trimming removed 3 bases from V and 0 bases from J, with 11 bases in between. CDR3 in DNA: TGCGCCAGCAGCTCGAGAAGTATTAGCACAGATACGCAGTATTTT. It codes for CASSSRSISTDTQYF.

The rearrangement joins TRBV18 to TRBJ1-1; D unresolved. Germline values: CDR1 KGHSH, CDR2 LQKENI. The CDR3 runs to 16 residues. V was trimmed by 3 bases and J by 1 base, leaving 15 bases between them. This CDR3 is CASSPTLTDQNTEAFF. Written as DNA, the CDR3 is TGTGCCAGCTCACCGACCCTAACAGACCAGAACACTGAAGCTTTCTTT. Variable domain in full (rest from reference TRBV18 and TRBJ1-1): NAGVMQNPRHLVRRRGQEARLRCSPMKGHSHVYWYRQLPEEGLKFMVYLQKENIIDESGMPKERFSAEFPKEGPSILRIQQVVRGDSAAYFCASSPTLTDQNTEAFFGQGTRLTVV.

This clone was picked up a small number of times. The CDR3 DNA reads as TGCGCCAGCAGCTTGGGACAGACGAGCTCCTACAATGAGCAGTTCTTC. Amino acid sequence: CASSLGQTSSYNEQFF. This chain uses TRBV5-1 with TRBJ2-1; D is perhaps TRBD1 (5 bases). This CDR3 contains 16 residues. Trimming took off 0 bases at V and 0 bases at J, with 10 bases between the two ends. In germline, CDR1 is SGHRS, CDR2 YFSETQ.

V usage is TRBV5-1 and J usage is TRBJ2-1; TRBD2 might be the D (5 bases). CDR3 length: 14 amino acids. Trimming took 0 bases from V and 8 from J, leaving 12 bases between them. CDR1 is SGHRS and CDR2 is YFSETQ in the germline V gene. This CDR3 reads CASSLVYRGDEQFF. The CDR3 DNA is TGCGCCAGCAGCTTGGTTTATCGGGGTGATGAGCAGTTCTTC.

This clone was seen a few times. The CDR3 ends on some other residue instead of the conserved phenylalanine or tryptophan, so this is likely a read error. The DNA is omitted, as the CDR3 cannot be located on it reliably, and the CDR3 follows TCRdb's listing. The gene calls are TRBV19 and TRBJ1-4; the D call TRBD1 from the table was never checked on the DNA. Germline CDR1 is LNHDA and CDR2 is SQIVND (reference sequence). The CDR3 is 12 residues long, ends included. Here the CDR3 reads CASSILGIWGQL.